The 24 T cell receptor beta chains given below trace back to one sample, sequenced in a study of T cells after yellow fever vaccination. TCRdb ran MiXCR on the 5' RACE reads and lists one entry per CDR3 protein. The sample lists a few hundred thousand distinct CDR3 sequences, approximately 10% occurring once. The source material was CD4+ T cells sorted from PBMCs, sampled 5 days after the yellow fever booster vaccination. The source is a man aged 18 to 35 who received the YFV17D yellow fever vaccine.

This clonotype appeared a few times. This chain links TRBV28 with TRBJ1-1; D is undetermined. There are 12 residues in the CDR3. The V gene's germline CDR1 is MDHEN and CDR2 SYDVKM. Between the trimmed V and J ends, which lost 7 bases and 0 bases, there was a span of 6 bases. CDR3 DNA: TGTGCCAGCACATCCATGAACACTGAAGCTTTCTTT. Translating it yields CASTSMNTEAFF. The complete variable domain, with remaining parts taken from reference TRBV28 and TRBJ1-1, reads DVKVTQSSRYLVKRTGEKVFLECVQDMDHENMFWYRQDPGLGLRLIYFSYDVKMKEKGDIPEGYSVSREKKERFSLILESASTNQTSMYLCASTSMNTEAFFGQGTRLTVV.

V usage is TRBV6-5 and J usage is TRBJ2-3; D is uncertain. Germline V lookup: CDR1 MNHEY, CDR2 SVGAGI. The V and J ends lost 7 bases and 3 bases respectively, with 8 bases between them. The CDR3 loop spans 12 amino acids. The DNA for the CDR3 is TGTGCCAGCATCAGTACTACAGATACGCAGTATTTT. Protein: CASISTTDTQYF.

This clonotype turned up a few times. V is TRBV10-3 and J is TRBJ2-1; 11 bases are shared with TRBD2. CDR3 length: 13 amino acids. Losses at the gene ends were 10 bases for V and 7 bases for J; bases not matched to a gene: 6. Germline CDR1 is ENHRY and CDR2 is SYGVKD. The CDR3 DNA sequence: TGTGCCACCGGGGGACTAGCGGATAATGAGCAGTTCTTC. This encodes CATGGLADNEQFF.

This clonotype appeared many times. This chain joins TRBV5-4 and TRBJ2-3; D is possibly TRBD1 or TRBD2 (6 bases each). Germline assignment: CDR1 SGHNT and CDR2 YYREEE (reference sequence). The V and J ends lost 4 bases and 2 bases respectively, with 11 bases between them. CDR3 length equals 14 residues. The DNA for the CDR3 is TGTGCCAGCAGCCCCGGGGGACACACAGATACGCAGTATTTT. It codes for CASSPGGHTDTQYF.

V usage is TRBV4-2 and J usage is TRBJ2-7; tentative D call: TRBD2 (7 bases). The CDR3 consists of 15 residues. The germline CDR1 and CDR2 sequences are LGHNA and YNFKEQ. Trimming left V 2 bases short and J 2 bases short, with 13 bases between. The CDR3 nucleotides read TGTGCCAGCAGCCAACGAGGGGGGGGCCCCTACGAGCAGTACTTC. Translated: CASSQRGGGPYEQYF.

Ten or more counts support this clonotype. This sequence joins TRBV7-8 and TRBJ2-5; TRBD2 agrees at 12 bases. This CDR3 region has 17 residues. The germline gives CDR1 SGHVS, CDR2 FQNEAQ. V lost 1 base to trimming and J lost 5 bases; unmatched junction nucleotides: 8. For the CDR3, the DNA is TGTGCCAGCAGCTTAGGTTCTAGCGGGGGGGCCGGGGAGACCCAGTACTTC. Residues: CASSLGSSGGAGETQYF. The full variable domain, in which reference TRBV7-8 and TRBJ2-5 provide the parts outside the CDR3, is GAGVSQSPRYKVAKRGQDVALRCDPISGHVSLFWYQQALGQGPEFLTYFQNEAQLDKSGLPSDRFFAERPEGSVSTLKIQRTQQEDSAVYLCASSLGSSGGAGETQYFGPGTRLLVL.

In its sample, this clonotype was seen a few times. The chain recombines TRBV24-1 with TRBJ2-1; TRBD1 aligns across 8 bases. The V segment lost 4 bases and the J segment 4 bases; nucleotides outside the gene matches: 20. Germline CDR1 KGHDR, CDR2 SFDVKD. The CDR3 has 20 amino acids. The CDR3 DNA is TGTGCCACCAGTGACAAGCCCGGGACAGGTTCCCTAATGGAGTACAATGAGCAGTTCTTC. This codes for CATSDKPGTGSLMEYNEQFF.

This clonotype has a handful of counts. V usage is TRBV18 and J usage is TRBJ2-6; a weak D match, TRBD2 (6 bases). V gave up 1 base and J gave up 0 bases, with 7 bases separating them. CDR3 length: 16 residues. Germline CDR1 KGHSH, CDR2 LQKENI. DNA for the CDR3: TGTGCCAGCTCACCACGGGGGGACTCTGGGGCCAACGTCCTGACTTTC. Its protein is CASSPRGDSGANVLTF.

This sequence joins TRBV12-3 or TRBV12-4 and TRBJ1-1; D might be TRBD1 (5 bases). This CDR3 contains 14 residues. V shed 3 bases and J shed 2 bases, with 10 bases lying between them. The CDR3 region is CASSFMGENTEAFF. The CDR3 nucleotides are TGTGCCAGCAGTTTTATGGGGGAAAACACTGAAGCTTTCTTT.

This clonotype has just a few counts. The chain has TRBV20-1 and TRBJ1-2, with D possibly matching TRBD1 (5 bases). V was clipped by 3 bases and J by 8 bases, with 13 bases between them. The V gene's germline CDR1 is DFQATT and CDR2 SNEGSKA (reference sequence). The CDR3 extends over 12 amino acids. The CDR3 sequence is CSARRQGGGYTF. CDR3 coding DNA: TGCAGTGCTAGGCGCCAGGGAGGAGGCTACACCTTC.

This clonotype occurred many times. The genes are TRBV18 and TRBJ1-2; maybe TRBD1 (5 bases). The V gene lost 0 bases and the J gene lost 2 bases, with 10 bases spanning the gap. CDR1 is KGHSH and CDR2 is LQKENI in the germline V gene. The CDR3 runs to 15 residues. The CDR3 reads CASSPPARENYGYTF. In DNA, the CDR3 is TGTGCCAGCTCACCACCGGCCAGGGAGAACTATGGCTACACCTTC.

In the case of this clonotype: Since a much larger clone is just one base distant, this may be a read error. The genes are TRBV2 and TRBJ1-1, with D hard to call. CDR1 and CDR2 from the germline V gene are SNHLY and FYNNEI. Trimming shortened V by 1 base and J by 4 bases, and 7 bases separated the two germline ends. The CDR3 contains 13 residues. CDR3 nucleotides: TGTGCCAGCAGTGAAGGGGTGGGCACTGAAGCTTTCTTT. As protein: CASSEGVGTEAFF.

CDR3 amino acids: CASNLGGQGKMNTEAFF. In DNA form, the CDR3 reads TGTGCCAGCAACCTGGGGGGACAGGGTAAGATGAACACTGAAGCTTTCTTT. The rearrangement uses TRBV12-3 or TRBV12-4 and TRBJ1-1; 9 bases fit TRBD1. V was clipped by 7 bases and J by 0 bases; unmatched bases: 12. There are 17 residues in the CDR3.

This clonotype was found a few times. The CDR3 sequence: CATKGSGGPDTQYF. The CDR3 DNA sequence: TGTGCCACCAAGGGCTCGGGGGGCCCCGATACGCAGTATTTT. This chain uses TRBV24-1 with TRBJ2-3; D is perhaps TRBD2 (7 bases). The V gene lost 8 bases and the J gene lost 6 bases, with 17 bases spanning the gap. The CDR3 runs 14 residues. CDR1 is KGHDR, CDR2 SFDVKD, per germline.

This chain joins TRBV9 and TRBJ2-5; D possibly uses TRBD1 or TRBD2 (5 bases each). The CDR3 consists of 15 residues. V lost 2 bases and J 0 bases, leaving 11 bases between the germline ends. Germline CDR1 SGDLS, CDR2 YYNGEE. This CDR3 is CASSVRGRYQETQYF. In nucleotides, the CDR3 is TGTGCCAGCAGCGTGAGGGGACGGTACCAAGAGACCCAGTACTTC.

This chain links TRBV20-1 with TRBJ2-3, with D maybe TRBD2 (5 bases). CDR3 length: 13 amino acids. Trimming shortened V by 5 bases and J by 1 base, and 10 bases separated the two germline ends. Germline CDR1 reads DFQATT; CDR2 reads SNEGSKA (reference sequence). In nucleotides, the CDR3 is TGCAGTGCTCCTAAGAGGGGCACAGATACGCAGTATTTT. It encodes CSAPKRGTDTQYF.

The chain combines TRBV7-9 with TRBJ1-2, with D possibly being TRBD1 (5 bases). The CDR3 has 13 residues. The V and J ends lost 5 bases and 4 bases respectively, with 11 bases between them. The germline V gene encodes CDR1 SEHNR and CDR2 FQNEAQ (reference sequence). CDR3 region: CASSPHGTYGYTF. CDR3 sequence (DNA): TGTGCCAGCAGCCCCCACGGGACCTATGGCTACACCTTC. Full variable domain (rest looked up from reference TRBV7-9 and TRBJ1-2): DTGVSQNPRHKITKRGQNVTFRCDPISEHNRLYWYRQTLGQGPEFLTYFQNEAQLEKSRLLSDRFSAERPKGSFSTLEIQRTEQGDSAMYLCASSPHGTYGYTFGSGTRLTVV.

This clonotype showed up many times. The chain has TRBV7-2 and TRBJ1-1; no firm D call. Per the germline V gene, CDR1 is SGHTA and CDR2 is FQGNSA. Deletions cut 4 bases from V and 0 bases from J, with 12 bases between. The CDR3 runs to 15 residues. The CDR3 DNA reads TGTGCCAGCAGCTCGTTCGGGGAGATGAACACTGAAGCTTTCTTT. This translates into CASSSFGEMNTEAFF.

The chain recombines TRBV7-9 with TRBJ2-2; maybe TRBD2 (5 bases). CDR3 length: 14 residues. The V end was cut by 2 bases, the J end by 6 bases, with 10 bases between. Per germline, CDR1 SEHNR and CDR2 FQNEAQ (reference sequence). CDR3 nucleotides: TGTGCCAGCAGCTTATGGGGAGACTCCGGGGAGCTGTTTTTT. Translated: CASSLWGDSGELFF.

About this clonotype: The junction does not match germline at one end; this may be a read error. The chain is built from TRBV7-2 and TRBJ2-5; maybe TRBD2 (7 bases). Germline V gene lookup returns CDR1 SGHTA and CDR2 FQGNSA. CDR3 length: 12 amino acids. The CDR3 spells CATSRGAETQYF. Here the CDR3 DNA reads TGTGCCACCAGCCGGGGGGCGGAGACCCAGTACTTC.

The table lists this clonotype with a few counts. The rearrangement uses TRBV19 and TRBJ1-2; D unresolved. CDR3 length: 15 amino acids. Germline assignment: CDR1 LNHDA and CDR2 SQIVND (reference sequence). Trimming pared 5 bases from V and 0 bases from J, leaving 13 bases between. CDR3 DNA sequence: TGTGCCAGTAGTCCGAGGACCGCTGCTAACTATGGCTACACCTTC. Residues: CASSPRTAANYGYTF.

This clonotype was seen only a few times. This chain connects TRBV5-1 to TRBJ1-5; the D gene is possibly TRBD1 (5 bases). Trimming removed 3 bases at V and 4 bases at J, with 11 bases between. The CDR3 is made up of 14 amino acids. Germline CDR1 is SGHRS and CDR2 is YFSETQ. The CDR3 loop reads CASSSGIRNQPQHF. As DNA, the CDR3 is TGCGCCAGCAGCTCAGGGATACGAAATCAGCCCCAGCATTTT.

The rearrangement links TRBV28 to TRBJ2-4; D could derive from TRBD1 or TRBD2 (6 bases each). This CDR3 spans 15 amino acids. Germline assignment: CDR1 MDHEN and CDR2 SYDVKM. V dropped 1 base and J dropped 3 bases, with 10 bases sitting between them. Here the CDR3 DNA reads TGTGCCAGCAGTTTATTGGGGGGCGACAAAAACATTCAGTACTTC. It codes for CASSLLGGDKNIQYF. Full variable domain (remainder filled in from reference TRBV28 and TRBJ2-4): DVKVTQSSRYLVKRTGEKVFLECVQDMDHENMFWYRQDPGLGLRLIYFSYDVKMKEKGDIPEGYSVSREKKERFSLILESASTNQTSMYLCASSLLGGDKNIQYFGAGTRLSVL.

This clonotype was seen many times. The chain carries TRBV5-5 and TRBJ1-2, with D uncertain. Per germline, CDR1 SGHKS and CDR2 YYEKEE (reference sequence). The CDR3 sequence is 12 residues long. Trimming removed 4 bases from V and 2 bases from J, with 6 bases in between. The CDR3 nucleotides are TGTGCCAGCAGCATCATGAACTATGGCTACACCTTC. Its translation: CASSIMNYGYTF.